These 5 T cell receptor beta chains were all obtained from the same sample, sequenced in a study of shared clonotypes between healthy human individuals. This table comes from immunoSEQ multiplex PCR, and its TCRdb copy is limited to in-frame clones, with some not included. Here the sample spans roughly 760,000 clones, roughly 70% being singletons. What was sequenced was memory CD4+ T cells sorted from blood. The subset is: CD45RA-negative fraction. Receptors were obtained from a woman aged 25 to 39 in good health.

The chain employs TRBV28 and TRBJ2-7, with TRBD1 identical over 8 bases. The CDR3 is 15 residues long. J was trimmed by 6 bases and V by 2 bases; bases with no gene match: 9. Germline lookup yields CDR1 MDHEN and CDR2 SYDVKM. The DNA for the CDR3 is TGTGCCAGCAGTTTAGCCCACTCGACAGGGGTCGAGCAGTACTTC. Encoded protein: CASSLAHSTGVEQYF. Full variable domain (missing parts from reference TRBV28 and TRBJ2-7): DVKVTQSSRYLVKRTGEKVFLECVQDMDHENMFWYRQDPGLGLRLIYFSYDVKMKEKGDIPEGYSVSREKKERFSLILESASTNQTSMYLCASSLAHSTGVEQYFGPGTRLTVT.

The chain recombines TRBV2 with TRBJ2-1; D ambiguous. Germline lookup yields CDR1 SNHLY and CDR2 FYNNEI. V was cut by 2 bases and J by 7 bases, with 12 bases left in between. The CDR3 sequence is 14 residues long. The CDR3 DNA sequence: TGTGCCAGCAGTGAACGGGTAGGAAGTAATGAGCAGTTCTTC. Its protein is CASSERVGSNEQFF.

The CDR3, as DNA: TGTGCCATCAGTGAGTCTACGGGAGTAGGGACCCAGTACTTC. Its translation is CAISESTGVGTQYF. The chain recombines TRBV10-3 with TRBJ2-5; perhaps TRBD2 as D (6 bases). The CDR3 extends over 14 amino acids. Trimming pared 0 bases from V and 7 bases from J, leaving 12 bases between. Looked up from germline, CDR1 is ENHRY and CDR2 is SYGVKD.

The chain couples TRBV7-3 to TRBJ2-2, with 12 bases matching TRBD2. This CDR3 has 15 amino acids. The V segment lost 5 bases and the J segment 6 bases; nucleotides outside the gene matches: 4. The germline V gene encodes CDR1 SGHTA and CDR2 FQGTGA. CDR3 sequence (DNA): TGTGCCAGCAGCATGACTAGCGGGAGTTCCGGGGAGCTGTTTTTT. This encodes CASSMTSGSSGELFF. Based on the CDR3 plus reference TRBV7-3 and TRBJ2-2, the full variable domain is GAGVSQTPSNKVTEKGKYVELRCDPISGHTALYWYRQSLGQGPEFLIYFQGTGAADDSGLPNDRFFAVRPEGSVSTLKIQRTERGDSAVYLCASSMTSGSSGELFFGEGSRLTVL.

The chain combines TRBV19 with TRBJ2-4; no firm D call. The CDR3 has 12 residues. Trimming left V 5 bases short and J 8 bases short, with 10 bases between. Germline loops: CDR1 LNHDA, CDR2 SQIVND (reference sequence). The CDR3: CASSWNGDIQYF. In DNA form, the CDR3 reads TGTGCCAGTAGTTGGAATGGTGACATTCAGTACTTC.